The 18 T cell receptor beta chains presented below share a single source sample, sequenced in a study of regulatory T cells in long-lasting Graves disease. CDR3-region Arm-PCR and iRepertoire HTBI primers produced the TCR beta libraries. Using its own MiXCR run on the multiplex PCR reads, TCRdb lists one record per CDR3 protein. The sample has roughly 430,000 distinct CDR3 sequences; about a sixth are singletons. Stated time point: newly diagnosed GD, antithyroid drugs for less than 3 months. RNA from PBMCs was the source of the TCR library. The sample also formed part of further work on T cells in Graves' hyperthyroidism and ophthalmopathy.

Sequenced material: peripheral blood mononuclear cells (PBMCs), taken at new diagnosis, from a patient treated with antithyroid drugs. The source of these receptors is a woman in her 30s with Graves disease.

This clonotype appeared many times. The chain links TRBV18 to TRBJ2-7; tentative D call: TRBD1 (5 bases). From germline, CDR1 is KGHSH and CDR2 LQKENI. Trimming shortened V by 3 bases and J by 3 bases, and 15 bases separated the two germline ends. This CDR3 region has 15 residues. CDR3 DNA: TGTGCCAGCTCACCCCTATTCAGGGTTCACTACGAGCAGTACTTC. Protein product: CASSPLFRVHYEQYF.

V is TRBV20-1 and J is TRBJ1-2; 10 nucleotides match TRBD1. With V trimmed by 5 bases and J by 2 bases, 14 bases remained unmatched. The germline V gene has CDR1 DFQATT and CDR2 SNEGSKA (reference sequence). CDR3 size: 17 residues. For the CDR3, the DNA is TGCAGTGCTCTTCTGACCACCGGGACAGGGGAGAACTATGGCTACACCTTC. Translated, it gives CSALLTTGTGENYGYTF.

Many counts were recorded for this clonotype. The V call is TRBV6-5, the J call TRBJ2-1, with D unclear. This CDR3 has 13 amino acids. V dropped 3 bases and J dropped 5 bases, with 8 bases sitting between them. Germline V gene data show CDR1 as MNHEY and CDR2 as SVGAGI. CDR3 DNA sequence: TGTGCCAGCAGTTATGACCGACACAATGAGCAGTTCTTC. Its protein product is CASSYDRHNEQFF.

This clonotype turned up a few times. CDR3 sequence (DNA): TGCAGTGCTAGAACACAGAACAATCAGCCCCAGCATTTT. Encoded protein: CSARTQNNQPQHF. The gene calls are TRBV20-1 and TRBJ1-5; D call uncertain. The V end was cut by 2 bases, the J end by 3 bases, with 8 bases between. There are 13 residues in the CDR3. Germline-derived CDR1 and CDR2 are DFQATT and SNEGSKA (reference sequence).

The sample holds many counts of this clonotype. The DNA of the CDR3 is TGTGCCAGCAGCCCCCGGAAGGGCGAGAGCTCCTACAATGAGCAGTTCTTC. It codes for CASSPRKGESSYNEQFF. V is TRBV9 and J is TRBJ2-1; no definite D call. The germline CDR1 and CDR2 sequences are SGDLS and YYNGEE. The V end lost 4 bases, the J end lost 0 bases, and 17 bases lay between the germline ends. CDR3 length: 17 amino acids.

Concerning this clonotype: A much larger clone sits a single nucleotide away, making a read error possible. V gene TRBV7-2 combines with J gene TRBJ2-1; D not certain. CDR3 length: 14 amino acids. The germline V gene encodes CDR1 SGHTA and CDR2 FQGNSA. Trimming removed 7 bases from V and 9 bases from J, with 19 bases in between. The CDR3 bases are TGTGCCAGCACCCATGGTAAGGCCCACGGTGAGCAGTTCTTC. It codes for CASTHGKAHGEQFF.

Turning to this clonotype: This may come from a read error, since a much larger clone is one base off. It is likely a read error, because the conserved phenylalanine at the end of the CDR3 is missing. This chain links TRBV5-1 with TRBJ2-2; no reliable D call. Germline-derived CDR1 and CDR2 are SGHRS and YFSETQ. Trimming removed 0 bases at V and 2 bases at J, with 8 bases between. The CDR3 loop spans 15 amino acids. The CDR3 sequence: CASSLAPGNTGELFL. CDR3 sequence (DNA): TGCGCCAGCAGCTTGGCTCCAGGAAACACCGGGGAGCTGTTTCTT.

The CDR3 here is CASSYLDILGDTTDTQYF. In nucleotides, the CDR3 is TGTGCCAGCAGTTACCTCGATATCCTCGGGGATACCACAGATACGCAGTATTTT. V is TRBV6-9 and J is TRBJ2-3, with a possible D match to TRBD2 (5 bases). V lost 3 bases to trimming and J lost 2 bases, with 21 bases between them. Germline assignment: CDR1 MNHGY and CDR2 SVAAGI. The CDR3 is made up of 18 amino acids.

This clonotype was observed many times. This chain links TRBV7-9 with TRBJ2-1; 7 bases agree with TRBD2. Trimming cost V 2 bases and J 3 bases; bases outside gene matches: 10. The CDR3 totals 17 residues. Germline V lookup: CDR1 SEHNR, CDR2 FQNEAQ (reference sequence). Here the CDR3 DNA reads TGTGCCAGCAGCTTAATATGGCGGGAGAACGACTACAATGAGCAGTTCTTC. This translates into CASSLIWRENDYNEQFF.

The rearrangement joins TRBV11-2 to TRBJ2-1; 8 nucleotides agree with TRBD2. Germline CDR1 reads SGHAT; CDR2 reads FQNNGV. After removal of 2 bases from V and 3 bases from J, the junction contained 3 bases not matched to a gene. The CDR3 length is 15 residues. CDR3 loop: CASSLRSGDYNEQFF. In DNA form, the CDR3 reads TGTGCCAGCAGCTTACGTAGCGGGGACTACAATGAGCAGTTCTTC.

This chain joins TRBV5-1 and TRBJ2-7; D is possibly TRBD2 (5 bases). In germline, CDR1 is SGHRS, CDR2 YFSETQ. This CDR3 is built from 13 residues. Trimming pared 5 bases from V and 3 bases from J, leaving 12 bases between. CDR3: CASRQTTRYEQYF. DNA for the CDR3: TGCGCCAGCAGACAGACTACCCGCTACGAGCAGTACTTC.

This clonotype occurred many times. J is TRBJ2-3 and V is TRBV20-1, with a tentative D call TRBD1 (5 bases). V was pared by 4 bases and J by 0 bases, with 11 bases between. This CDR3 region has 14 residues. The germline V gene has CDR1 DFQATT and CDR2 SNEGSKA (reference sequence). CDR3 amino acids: CSAKNQGSTDTQYF. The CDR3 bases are TGCAGTGCTAAAAATCAGGGAAGCACAGATACGCAGTATTTT.

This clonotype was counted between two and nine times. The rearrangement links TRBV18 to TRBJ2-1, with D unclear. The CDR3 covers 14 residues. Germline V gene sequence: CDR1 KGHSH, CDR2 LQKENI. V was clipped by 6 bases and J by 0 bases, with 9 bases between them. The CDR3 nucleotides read TGTGCCAGCTCGCCGATAGGCTCCTACAATGAGCAGTTCTTC. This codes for CASSPIGSYNEQFF.

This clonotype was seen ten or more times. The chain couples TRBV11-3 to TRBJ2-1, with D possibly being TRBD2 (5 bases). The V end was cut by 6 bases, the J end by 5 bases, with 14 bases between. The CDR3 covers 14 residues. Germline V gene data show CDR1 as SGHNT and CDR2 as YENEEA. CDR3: CASSRGNRNNEQFF. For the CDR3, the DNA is TGTGCCAGCAGTCGGGGTAACAGAAACAATGAGCAGTTCTTC.

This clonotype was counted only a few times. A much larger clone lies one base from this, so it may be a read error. CDR3 loop: CASSFGLAVCNEQFF. CDR3 nucleotides: TGTGCCAGCAGCTTCGGACTAGCGGTATGCAATGAGCAGTTCTTC. This chain connects TRBV7-9 to TRBJ2-1; 10 bases are a match to TRBD2. The CDR3 consists of 15 residues. The germline V gene encodes CDR1 SEHNR and CDR2 FQNEAQ (reference sequence). Unmatched junction bases numbered 5, after V lost 3 bases and J lost 6 bases.

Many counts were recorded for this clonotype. CDR3 loop: CSVLKDRGGTQYF. The CDR3 nucleotides are TGCAGTGTCCTAAAGGACCGGGGGGGGACCCAGTACTTC. The chain has TRBV20-1 and TRBJ2-5; 8 bases line up with TRBD2. The CDR3 is 13 residues long. Germline CDR1 and CDR2: DFQATT and SNEGSKA (reference sequence). V was clipped by 7 bases and J by 7 bases; unmatched bases: 11.

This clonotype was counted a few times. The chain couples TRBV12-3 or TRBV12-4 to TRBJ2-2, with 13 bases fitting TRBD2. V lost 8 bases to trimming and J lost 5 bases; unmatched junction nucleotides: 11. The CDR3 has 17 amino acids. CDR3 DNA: TGTGCCAGCCCCCCTTGGGAGGGACTAGCGGGGACCGGGGAGCTGTTTTTT. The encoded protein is CASPPWEGLAGTGELFF.

The CDR3 DNA reads TGTGCCAGCAGTCTATACAGGGGCCTCGGACGGCCCCAGCATTTT. Its protein is CASSLYRGLGRPQHF. The chain couples TRBV28 to TRBJ1-5, with 7 bases matching TRBD1. V shed 5 bases, J shed 9 bases, and the junction held 13 bases outside the gene matches. Germline assignment: CDR1 MDHEN and CDR2 SYDVKM. The CDR3 loop spans 15 amino acids. The whole variable domain, remainder taken from reference TRBV28 and TRBJ1-5, is DVKVTQSSRYLVKRTGEKVFLECVQDMDHENMFWYRQDPGLGLRLIYFSYDVKMKEKGDIPEGYSVSREKKERFSLILESASTNQTSMYLCASSLYRGLGRPQHFGDGTRLSIL.